The 15 T cell receptor beta chains given below trace back to one sample, sequenced in a study of blood T cell repertoires in COVID-19. Sequencing used immunoSEQ multiplex PCR; TCRdb keeps in-frame clones, though not all of them. Of fewer than 700,000 clones listed, about 88% were seen once; the top ten hold 7.8%. Sequenced: peripheral blood. The receptors come from a woman between 45 and 65 years old with COVID-19, enrolled during active disease.

The gene calls are TRBV15 and TRBJ2-1; 7 nucleotides align to TRBD2. With V trimmed by 0 bases and J by 5 bases, 7 bases remained unmatched. The CDR3 runs 16 residues. Germline assignment: CDR1 LNHNV and CDR2 YYDKDF (reference sequence). The CDR3, as DNA: TGTGCCACCAGCAGAGATCGAGCGGGGCCTAACAATGAGCAGTTCTTC. Translating gives CATSRDRAGPNNEQFF.

The V call is TRBV6-4, the J call TRBJ1-6, with D unclear. Germline loops: CDR1 MRHNA, CDR2 SNTAGT. V shed 4 bases and J shed 8 bases, with 12 bases lying between them. This CDR3 has 14 amino acids. CDR3 DNA: TGTGCCAGCAGTGGGGCGGGGAAGGATTCACCCCTCCACTTT. It translates to CASSGAGKDSPLHF.

The chain links TRBV3-1 (or the pseudogene TRBV3-2) to TRBJ1-6; no clear D. The V end lost 1 base, the J end lost 7 bases, and 8 bases lay between the germline ends. The CDR3 totals 14 residues. CDR1 is LGHDT and CDR2 is YNNKEL in the germline V gene (reference sequence). The CDR3 reads CASSQGSGNSPLHF. As DNA, the CDR3 is TGTGCCAGCAGCCAAGGATCCGGGAATTCACCCCTCCACTTT.

J is TRBJ2-5 and V is TRBV5-1; 12 bases are shared with TRBD2. Germline V CDR1 and CDR2: SGHRS, YFSETQ. This CDR3 is 18 amino acids long. V shed 6 bases, J shed 1 base, and the junction held 13 bases outside the gene matches. CDR3 residues: CASIHPPRTSGVQETQYF. In DNA form, the CDR3 reads TGCGCCAGCATCCACCCGCCGCGGACTAGCGGGGTCCAAGAGACCCAGTACTTC.

The V and J genes are TRBV7-2 and TRBJ2-7; 9 bases agree with TRBD2. CDR3 length equals 13 residues. Trimming removed 6 bases from V and 5 bases from J; junction bases left unmatched: 5. Germline loops: CDR1 SGHTA, CDR2 FQGNSA. This CDR3 is CASSFLAGNEQYF. The CDR3 DNA is TGTGCCAGCAGTTTTCTAGCGGGGAACGAGCAGTACTTC. The whole variable domain, remainder taken from reference TRBV7-2 and TRBJ2-7, is GAGVSQSPSNKVTEKGKDVELRCDPISGHTALYWYRQSLGQGLEFLIYFQGNSAPDKSGLPSDRFSAERTGGSVSTLTIQRTQQEDSAVYLCASSFLAGNEQYFGPGTRLTVT.

This clone was seen once. The chain links TRBV5-4 to TRBJ2-2, with 7 nucleotides matching TRBD1. The CDR3 totals 16 residues. Unmatched junction bases numbered 8, after V lost 3 bases and J lost 3 bases. The germline V gene has CDR1 SGHNT and CDR2 YYREEE (reference sequence). The CDR3 nucleotides are TGTGCCAGCAGCTCGGAAGAGGGGGCCTACACCGGGGAGCTGTTTTTT. The encoded protein is CASSSEEGAYTGELFF. Complete variable domain (other parts from reference TRBV5-4 and TRBJ2-2): ETGVTQSPTHLIKTRGQQVTLRCSSQSGHNTVSWYQQALGQGPQFIFQYYREEENGRGNFPPRFSGLQFPNYSSELNVNALELDDSALYLCASSSEEGAYTGELFFGEGSRLTVL.

The chain uses TRBV2 and TRBJ2-4; 8 nucleotides line up with TRBD2. V trimming: 6 bases; J trimming: 5 bases; junction bases outside the gene matches: 3. Germline loops: CDR1 SNHLY, CDR2 FYNNEI. This CDR3 has 13 residues. The CDR3 nucleotides read TGTGCCAGCAGGACTAGCGTGGAAAACATTCAGTACTTC. Translated, it gives CASRTSVENIQYF. The full variable domain, its missing parts supplied by reference TRBV2 and TRBJ2-4, is EPEVTQTPSHQVTQMGQEVILRCVPISNHLYFYWYRQILGQKVEFLVSFYNNEISEKSEIFDDQFSVERPDGSNFTLKIRSTKLEDSAMYFCASRTSVENIQYFGAGTRLSVL.

CDR3 in amino acids: CASSTLGVGELFF. The CDR3 DNA sequence: TGTGCCAGCAGTACCCTAGGGGTAGGGGAGCTGTTTTTT. This chain uses TRBV6-5 with TRBJ2-2; tentative D call: TRBD1 (5 bases). V lost 5 bases, J lost 8 bases, and 12 bases lay in between. This CDR3 has 13 amino acids. The V gene's germline CDR1 is MNHEY and CDR2 SVGAGI.

The chain links TRBV16 to TRBJ1-1, with D possibly TRBD1 on 5 matching bases. The CDR3 consists of 16 residues. Germline V gene data show CDR1 as KGHSY and CDR2 as FQNENV. With 4 bases removed from V and 3 bases from J, the gap between germline ends came to 18 bases. CDR3 amino acids: CASSRGPGVFDTEAFF. As DNA, the CDR3 is TGTGCCAGCAGCCGGGGACCGGGGGTGTTCGACACTGAAGCTTTCTTT.

The J gene is TRBJ2-2, the V gene TRBV18, with D tentatively TRBD2 (6 bases). The germline CDR1 and CDR2 sequences are KGHSH and LQKENI. V was cut by 6 bases and J by 3 bases, with 14 bases left in between. The length of the CDR3 is 15 residues. The CDR3 is CASSRDLTHTGELFF. The CDR3, as DNA: TGTGCCAGCTCCCGGGACTTGACTCACACCGGGGAGCTGTTTTTT.

The chain carries TRBV19 and TRBJ1-2; 7 nucleotides align to TRBD1. With V trimmed by 1 base and J by 4 bases, 12 bases remained unmatched. There are 17 residues in the CDR3. Per germline, CDR1 LNHDA and CDR2 SQIVND (reference sequence). CDR3 nucleotide sequence: TGTGCCAGTAGTATAGCCACAAGAAGGGGGCAGAGCTATGGCTACACCTTC. Protein sequence: CASSIATRRGQSYGYTF.

The chain links TRBV30 to TRBJ1-6; D is uncertain. Germline lookup yields CDR1 GTSNPN and CDR2 SVGIG (reference sequence). The CDR3 length is 14 residues. V was shortened by 3 bases and J by 7 bases, with 13 bases between the two germline ends. This chain's CDR3 is CAWSLGSGNSPLHF. The DNA for the CDR3 is TGTGCCTGGAGCCTCGGGAGCGGCAATTCACCCCTCCACTTT.

The CDR3, as DNA: TGCAGCGCCGAGCGGGGCCGGATGAACACTGAAGCTTTCTTT. Its protein product is CSAERGRMNTEAFF. The chain combines TRBV29-1 with TRBJ1-1; D possibly corresponds to TRBD1 (5 bases). The length of the CDR3 is 14 residues. Germline CDR1 SQVTM, CDR2 ANQGSEA. V was pared by 7 bases and J by 0 bases, with 15 bases between.

The chain carries TRBV7-9 and TRBJ2-5, with 11 bases lining up with TRBD2. The CDR3 length is 17 residues. Germline V CDR1 and CDR2: SEHNR, FQNEAQ (reference sequence). V was clipped by 1 base and J by 4 bases; unmatched bases: 8. In DNA, the CDR3 is TGTGCCAGCAGCTTAGGTACTAGCGGGGGCCCCTCAGAGACCCAGTACTTC. This translates into CASSLGTSGGPSETQYF.

The gene calls are TRBV11-2 and TRBJ2-1; D perhaps matches TRBD2 (7 bases). The V gene lost 6 bases and the J gene lost 8 bases, with 17 bases spanning the gap. The CDR3 is 14 residues long. CDR1 is SGHAT and CDR2 is FQNNGV in the germline V gene. CDR3 sequence reads: CASSLGGGRYEQFF. CDR3 in DNA: TGTGCCAGCAGTCTGGGAGGGGGGCGGTATGAGCAGTTCTTC. The whole variable domain, remainder taken from reference TRBV11-2 and TRBJ2-1, is EAGVAQSPRYKIIEKRQSVAFWCNPISGHATLYWYQQILGQGPKLLIQFQNNGVVDDSQLPKDRFSAERLKGVDSTLKIQPAKLEDSAVYLCASSLGGGRYEQFFGPGTRLTVL.